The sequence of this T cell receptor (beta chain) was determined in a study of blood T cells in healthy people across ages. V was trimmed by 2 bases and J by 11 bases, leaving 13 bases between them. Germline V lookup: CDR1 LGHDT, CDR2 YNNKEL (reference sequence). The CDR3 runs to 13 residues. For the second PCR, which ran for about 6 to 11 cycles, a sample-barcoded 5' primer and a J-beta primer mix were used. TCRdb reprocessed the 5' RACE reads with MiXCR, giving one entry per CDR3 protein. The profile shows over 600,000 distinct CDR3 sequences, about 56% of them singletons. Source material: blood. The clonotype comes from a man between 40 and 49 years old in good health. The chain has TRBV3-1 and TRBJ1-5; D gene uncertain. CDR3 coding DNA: TGTGCCAGCAGCCAAATCCACGGTGATGCCCAGCATTTT. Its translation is CASSQIHGDAQHF.